A single sample gave rise to the 4 T cell receptor beta chains below, sequenced in a study of blood T cells in healthy people across ages. Using a J-beta primer mix together with a sample-barcoded 5' primer, a second PCR was run for roughly 6 to 11 cycles. TCRdb analysed the 5' RACE reads with MiXCR anew, one entry per CDR3 protein. Of about 1,400,000 distinct CDR3 sequences listed, around 39% are singletons. Input material: blood. Receptor source: a woman in her late teens or twenties in good health.

This sequence joins TRBV12-3 or TRBV12-4 and TRBJ2-7; 8 nucleotides agree with TRBD2. The CDR3 runs to 18 residues. Trimming cost V 4 bases and J 7 bases; bases outside gene matches: 21. This CDR3 reads CASSSTTPDQRGNNEQYF. CDR3 DNA: TGTGCCAGCAGTTCCACCACACCCGATCAGCGGGGGAACAATGAGCAGTACTTC.

This sequence joins TRBV6-5 and TRBJ1-1; TRBD1 matches 9 bases. Trimming removed 3 bases from V and 11 bases from J; junction bases left unmatched: 16. CDR3 length: 16 residues. Germline loops: CDR1 MNHEY, CDR2 SVGAGI. CDR3 amino acids: CASSYGPGTGSRGAFF. In DNA, the CDR3 is TGTGCCAGCAGTTATGGGCCCGGGACAGGGTCGAGGGGCGCTTTCTTT.

This clonotype was seen more than once but under ten times. This sequence joins TRBV28 and TRBJ2-3; 13 nucleotides align to TRBD2. Germline lookup yields CDR1 MDHEN and CDR2 SYDVKM. V lost 4 bases to trimming and J lost 4 bases; unmatched junction nucleotides: 8. This CDR3 region has 17 residues. The DNA for the CDR3 is TGTGCCAGCAGTTGGAGGCGACTAGCGGGGGGACCAGATACGCAGTATTTT. It encodes CASSWRRLAGGPDTQYF.

There are a few counts of this clonotype. The chain couples TRBV4-2 to TRBJ2-3; 8 bases agree with TRBD2. The CDR3 sequence is 11 residues long. Germline-derived CDR1 and CDR2 are LGHNA and YNFKEQ. V was pared by 4 bases and J by 14 bases, with 5 bases of the junction left unmatched. CDR3 coding DNA: TGTGCCAGCAGCCCGGGGGGGCCTTTGTATTTT. Its translation: CASSPGGPLYF.